The 11 T cell receptor beta chains listed next were all sequenced from one sample in a study of cytomegalovirus exposure and HLA in healthy donors. This PCR relied on a set of 60 Vbeta primers and 13 Jbeta primers. Libraries were prepared by immunoSEQ multiplex PCR; TCRdb keeps only in-frame clonotypes and omits some of them. Of 100,000 or so clones detected, over 12% appear once; the ten largest clones hold around 0.9%. The specimen was PBMCs. The receptors originated from a female donor in good health and CMV-seronegative.

This clone was detected only a few times. The rearrangement uses TRBV9 and TRBJ1-1, with D possibly TRBD1 on 5 matching bases. The ends were cut back, 3 bases at V and 3 bases at J, with 18 bases in the middle. Germline loops: CDR1 SGDLS, CDR2 YYNGEE. This CDR3 is 16 amino acids long. DNA of the CDR3: TGTGCCAGCAGCGCCGCCCCGGACACCCGGTACACTGAAGCTTTCTTT. Its protein is CASSAAPDTRYTEAFF. Full variable domain (missing parts from reference TRBV9 and TRBJ1-1): DSGVTQTPKHLITATGQRVTLRCSPRSGDLSVYWYQQSLDQGLQFLIQYYNGEERAKGNILERFSAQQFPDLHSELNLSSLELGDSALYFCASSAAPDTRYTEAFFGQGTRLTVV.

The rearrangement links TRBV29-1 to TRBJ1-3; a possible D gene is TRBD1 (5 bases). Germline-derived CDR1 and CDR2 are SQVTM and ANQGSEA. The V end was cut by 2 bases, the J end by 4 bases, with 12 bases between. The CDR3 covers 14 residues. Written as DNA, the CDR3 is TGCAGCGTTGAACTAAGGGGTTCCGGAAACACCATATATTTT. Amino acids: CSVELRGSGNTIYF.

The chain recombines TRBV28 with TRBJ2-7; TRBD2 matches at 9 bases. The length of the CDR3 is 14 residues. The germline V gene encodes CDR1 MDHEN and CDR2 SYDVKM. After removal of 6 bases from V and 1 base from J, the junction contained 4 bases not matched to a gene. The CDR3: CASRTAGGSYEQYF. CDR3 DNA: TGTGCCAGCAGAACAGCGGGGGGATCCTACGAGCAGTACTTC.

The V gene is TRBV27, the J gene TRBJ1-4; D is perhaps TRBD1 (6 bases). V dropped 6 bases and J dropped 8 bases, with 16 bases sitting between them. CDR3 size: 14 residues. From germline, CDR1 is MNHEY and CDR2 SMNVEV (reference sequence). The chain's CDR3 is CASRNSGDWEKLFF. The CDR3, as DNA: TGTGCCAGCAGAAATTCAGGGGATTGGGAAAAACTGTTTTTT. The complete variable domain, with remaining parts taken from reference TRBV27 and TRBJ1-4, reads EAQVTQNPRYLITVTGKKLTVTCSQNMNHEYMSWYRQDPGLGLRQIYYSMNVEVTDKGDVPEGYKVSRKEKRNFPLILESPSPNQTSLYFCASRNSGDWEKLFFGSGTQLSVL.

This clone was observed a few times. The chain carries TRBV9 and TRBJ2-1; D uncertain. Germline V gene sequence: CDR1 SGDLS, CDR2 YYNGEE. This CDR3 is 15 amino acids long. Trimming cost V 0 bases and J 3 bases, with 10 bases left between them. The DNA for the CDR3 is TGTGCCAGCAGCGTAGGAGCCAACTACTACAATGAGCAGTTCTTC. Amino acid sequence: CASSVGANYYNEQFF. The full variable domain, its missing parts supplied by reference TRBV9 and TRBJ2-1, is DSGVTQTPKHLITATGQRVTLRCSPRSGDLSVYWYQQSLDQGLQFLIQYYNGEERAKGNILERFSAQQFPDLHSELNLSSLELGDSALYFCASSVGANYYNEQFFGPGTRLTVL.

The genes are TRBV7-2 and TRBJ1-1; TRBD1 aligns across 12 bases. CDR1 and CDR2 from the germline V gene are SGHTA and FQGNSA. The CDR3 is 16 residues long. V shed 5 bases, J shed 4 bases, and the junction held 8 bases outside the gene matches. DNA for the CDR3: TGTGCCAGCAGCCCCGGGACAGGGGGCTCGGGCACTGAAGCTTTCTTT. Protein: CASSPGTGGSGTEAFF.

The J gene is TRBJ2-1, the V gene TRBV4-1, with unresolved D. The CDR3 covers 14 residues. The V gene's germline CDR1 is MGHRA and CDR2 YSYEKL. V was cut by 2 bases and J by 7 bases, with 12 bases left in between. CDR3: CASSQSLGRNEQFF. The DNA of the CDR3 is TGCGCCAGCAGCCAATCGCTTGGCAGGAATGAGCAGTTCTTC.

The chain is built from TRBV28 and TRBJ2-7, with D possibly TRBD1 on 6 matching bases. Trimming took off 5 bases at V and 6 bases at J, with 17 bases between the two ends. The CDR3 has 14 residues. The V gene's germline CDR1 is MDHEN and CDR2 SYDVKM. The CDR3: CASSPTGLRAEQYF. The CDR3 region has the DNA TGTGCCAGCAGTCCCACAGGGCTTCGGGCCGAGCAGTACTTC. Based on the CDR3 plus reference TRBV28 and TRBJ2-7, the full variable domain is DVKVTQSSRYLVKRTGEKVFLECVQDMDHENMFWYRQDPGLGLRLIYFSYDVKMKEKGDIPEGYSVSREKKERFSLILESASTNQTSMYLCASSPTGLRAEQYFGPGTRLTVT.

The V and J genes are TRBV15 and TRBJ1-5; D is uncertain. The germline V gene has CDR1 LNHNV and CDR2 YYDKDF (reference sequence). The V end lost 1 base, the J end lost 0 bases, and 4 bases lay between the germline ends. This CDR3 region has 14 residues. In nucleotides, the CDR3 is TGTGCCACCAGCAGAGTTAATAGCAATCAGCCCCAGCATTTT. It specifies CATSRVNSNQPQHF.

This clone was detected a few times. V usage is TRBV5-1 and J usage is TRBJ2-7, with 8 bases lining up with TRBD1. Germline lookup yields CDR1 SGHRS and CDR2 YFSETQ. J gave up 3 bases and V 2 bases, and 1 base lay outside the gene matches. This CDR3 has 13 residues. The DNA for the CDR3 is TGCGCCAGCAGCTTCGGGACAGGCTACGAGCAGTACTTC. Its protein is CASSFGTGYEQYF.

The chain joins TRBV4-1 to TRBJ1-3; no clear D. Germline V gives CDR1 MGHRA, CDR2 YSYEKL. V lost 0 bases and J lost 4, with 10 bases in between. The CDR3 covers 15 residues. Here the CDR3 reads CASSQDHPRGNTIYF. DNA for the CDR3: TGCGCCAGCAGCCAAGATCACCCCCGGGGAAACACCATATATTTT.